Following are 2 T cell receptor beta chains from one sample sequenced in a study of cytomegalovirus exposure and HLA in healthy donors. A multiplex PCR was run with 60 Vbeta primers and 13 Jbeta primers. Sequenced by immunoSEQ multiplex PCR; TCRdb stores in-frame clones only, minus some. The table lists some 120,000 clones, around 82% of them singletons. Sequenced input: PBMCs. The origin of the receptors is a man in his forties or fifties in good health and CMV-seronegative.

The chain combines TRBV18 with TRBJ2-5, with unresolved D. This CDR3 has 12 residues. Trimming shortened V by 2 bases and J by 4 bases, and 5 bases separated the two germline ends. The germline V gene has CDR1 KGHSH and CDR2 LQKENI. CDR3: CASSPSRETQYF. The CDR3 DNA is TGTGCCAGCTCACCATCCCGAGAGACCCAGTACTTC.

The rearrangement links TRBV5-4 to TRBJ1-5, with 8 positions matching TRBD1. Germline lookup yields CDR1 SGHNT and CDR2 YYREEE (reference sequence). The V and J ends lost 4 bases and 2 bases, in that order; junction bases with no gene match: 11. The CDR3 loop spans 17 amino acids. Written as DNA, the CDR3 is TGTGCCAGCAGCGGGTCAGGGGGCGGGTGGGGCAATCAGCCCCAGCATTTT. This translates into CASSGSGGGWGNQPQHF.